The 5 T cell receptor beta chains presented below share a single source sample, sequenced in a study of blood T cell repertoires in COVID-19. Produced via immunoSEQ multiplex PCR; TCRdb's table is partial and in-frame only. The repertoire holds under 250,000 clones, with around nine tenths as singletons. Sequenced material: PBMCs or T cells enriched from blood (not recorded which). Every receptor here comes from a woman aged 25 to 39 with acute COVID-19.

The chain uses TRBV9 and TRBJ2-5, with a possible D match to TRBD2 (6 bases). The CDR3 sequence is 15 residues long. The germline V gene has CDR1 SGDLS and CDR2 YYNGEE. Trimming shortened V by 4 bases and J by 5 bases, and 18 bases separated the two germline ends. The CDR3 bases are TGTGCCAGCAGCCCCCAGCCGGTGGGGAGGGAGACCCAGTACTTC. It yields the protein CASSPQPVGRETQYF.

The chain combines TRBV2 with TRBJ1-1, with TRBD1 as a possible D gene (5 bases). The ends were cut back, 8 bases at V and 3 bases at J, with 16 bases in the middle. The CDR3 has 14 amino acids. Germline V gene lookup returns CDR1 SNHLY and CDR2 FYNNEI. The CDR3: CASVTFRDDTEAFF. The CDR3 DNA reads TGTGCCAGCGTCACATTCAGGGATGACACTGAAGCTTTCTTT.

J is TRBJ1-1 and V is TRBV7-7, with a weak D call TRBD1 (5 bases). Between the trimmed V and J ends, which lost 5 bases and 5 bases, there was a span of 12 bases. There are 13 residues in the CDR3. Germline CDR1 and CDR2: SSHAT and FNYEAQ (reference sequence). CDR3 DNA sequence: TGTGCCAGCAGCAGGACACCTGGGACTGAAGCTTTCTTT. Its translation is CASSRTPGTEAFF.

DNA for the CDR3: TGCGCCAGCAGAGGCGAGGGTGAGAATTCACCCCTCCACTTT. Its translation: CASRGEGENSPLHF. The chain couples TRBV10-2 to TRBJ1-6; D unresolved. Per the germline V gene, CDR1 is WSHSY and CDR2 is SAAADI. This CDR3 has 14 amino acids. V lost 6 bases, J lost 7 bases, and 13 bases lay in between.

This chain links TRBV6-1 with TRBJ1-5; D uncertain. This CDR3 is 16 amino acids long. V was trimmed by 2 bases and J by 2 bases, leaving 13 bases between them. Germline V gene lookup returns CDR1 MNHNS and CDR2 SASEGT. The CDR3 DNA is TGTGCCAGCAGTGAATCTTGGACGGGAGGCAATCAGCCCCAGCATTTT. Translation: CASSESWTGGNQPQHF.